This T cell receptor beta chain stems from a study of post-analysis software for immune sequencing data. Study results and caveats: The study found significantly lower normalized Chao1 diversity in multiple sclerosis patients than in controls.

As for this clonotype: The antigen is unknown.

Built from TCR beta cDNA, the libraries had unique molecular identifiers in them. Using its own MiXCR run on the PCR reads, TCRdb lists one record per CDR3 protein. The sample records 650,000 to 900,000 distinct CDR3 sequences, more than 45% being singletons. Sequencing was done on a sample of blood. The clonotype originates from a girl aged 5 to 17 with multiple sclerosis.

The DNA of the CDR3 is TGTGCCAGCAGCCATCACAGGGGGAACACCGGGGAGCTGTTTTTT. It codes for CASSHHRGNTGELFF. The genes are TRBV7-8 and TRBJ2-2; 7 bases fit TRBD1. J was trimmed by 1 base and V by 5 bases; bases with no gene match: 4. CDR1 SGHVS and CDR2 FQNEAQ come from the germline V gene. This CDR3 is built from 15 residues.